A selection of T cell receptor beta chains follows, all from one sample in a study of blood T cells in healthy people across ages. TCRdb passed the 5' RACE reads through MiXCR, listing each CDR3 protein once. Of about 640,000 distinct CDR3 sequences listed, about 54% are singletons. Sequences were obtained from blood. The receptors come from a man in his fifties or sixties in good health. Both conserved end residues are trimmed from each CDR3. The order of the fields is J gene, V gene, CDR3 protein.

>TRBJ2-7|TRBV4-2
ASSHTGTAYEQY
>TRBJ2-3|TRBV11-2
ASSKTGRTDTQY
>TRBJ1-5|TRBV6-2/TRBV6-3
ASSYTNSNQPQH
>TRBJ1-2|TRBV12-3/TRBV12-4
ASSPPIAWAGYT
>TRBJ2-7|TRBV7-9
ASSWDMSYEQY
>TRBJ1-2|TRBV20-1
SAGSTNYGYT
>TRBJ1-1|TRBV9
ASTPAGARTNTEAF
>NA|TRBV4-1
ASSQALSGTGAQYEQY
>TRBJ1-2|TRBV5-4
ASSIGEGNGYT
>TRBJ2-2|TRBV5-1
ASTLGSNTGELF
>TRBJ2-1|TRBV4-1
ASSQVPSGGVKEQF
>NA|TRBV5-1
ASSSTPDSPETQY
>TRBJ2-1|TRBV18
ASMAGTGGYNEQF
>TRBJ2-4|TRBV6-5
ASSYGQGRNIQY
>TRBJ2-3|TRBV20-1
SARSGTITDTQY
>TRBJ2-3|TRBV6-5
ASSYSSRSGAQY